The 14 T cell receptor beta chains given below trace back to one sample, sequenced in a study of blood T cell repertoires in COVID-19. TCRdb keeps only in-frame clones here, not all; method: immunoSEQ multiplex PCR. The sample carries approximately 380,000 clones, roughly 90% recorded once. Input material: PBMCs or T cells enriched from blood (not recorded which). Receptors were obtained from a woman in her thirties or forties who had been exposed to COVID-19.

V and J are TRBV19 and TRBJ1-2, with 9 bases lining up with TRBD1. V lost 2 bases and J lost 2; bases outside the gene matches: 12. The germline V gene encodes CDR1 LNHDA and CDR2 SQIVND (reference sequence). The CDR3 sequence is 18 residues long. CDR3 protein: CASSIWSGTGHQNYGYTF. CDR3 sequence (DNA): TGTGCCAGTAGTATATGGTCCGGGACAGGGCACCAGAACTATGGCTACACCTTC.

The chain employs TRBV5-6 and TRBJ1-5; D is undetermined. The CDR3 loop spans 12 amino acids. Germline V gene lookup returns CDR1 SGHDT and CDR2 YYEEEE. Trimming removed 2 bases from V and 12 bases from J, with 12 bases in between. The chain's CDR3 is CASSFAGKIQHF. Here the CDR3 DNA reads TGTGCCAGCAGCTTCGCGGGGAAGATCCAGCATTTT.

The V call is TRBV6-5, the J call TRBJ1-3; 8 nucleotides agree with TRBD1. The germline CDR1 and CDR2 sequences are MNHEY and SVGAGI. The CDR3 consists of 16 residues. The V gene end was trimmed by 2 bases and the J gene end by 3 bases; junction bases not matched to a gene: 6. CDR3 nucleotide sequence: TGTGCCAGCAGTTACGGGGGACAGGACTATGGAAACACCATATATTTT. It translates to CASSYGGQDYGNTIYF.

J is TRBJ1-2 and V is TRBV18; 7 bases match TRBD1. The germline CDR1 and CDR2 sequences are KGHSH and LQKENI. The trim removed 2 bases at V and 13 bases at J, leaving 13 bases unmatched. The CDR3 covers 14 residues. Written as DNA, the CDR3 is TGTGCCAGCTCACCAGGGCTGGGACAGCGGGTATTCACCTTC. This codes for CASSPGLGQRVFTF.

The V call is TRBV14, the J call TRBJ1-1; the D gene is possibly TRBD1 (6 bases). Germline lookup yields CDR1 SGHDN and CDR2 FVKESK. The CDR3 covers 15 residues. V lost 3 bases and J 1 base, leaving 12 bases between the germline ends. CDR3 sequence reads: CASSHLGGANTEAFF. CDR3 nucleotides: TGTGCCAGCAGCCATTTGGGGGGGGCGAACACTGAAGCTTTCTTT. Complete variable domain (other parts from reference TRBV14 and TRBJ1-1): EAGVTQFPSHSVIEKGQTVTLRCDPISGHDNLYWYRRVMGKEIKFLLHFVKESKQDESGMPNNRFLAERTGGTYSTLKVQPAELEDSGVYFCASSHLGGANTEAFFGQGTRLTVV.

This clone was seen once. V usage is TRBV5-1 and J usage is TRBJ2-1; the D gene is possibly TRBD2 (6 bases). Germline CDR1 is SGHRS and CDR2 is YFSETQ. Between the trimmed V and J ends, which lost 4 bases and 6 bases, there was a span of 20 bases. This CDR3 region has 16 residues. The CDR3: CASSPGLRTPFNEQFF. The CDR3 nucleotides are TGCGCCAGCAGCCCGGGACTTAGAACCCCTTTCAATGAGCAGTTCTTC. The full variable domain, its missing parts supplied by reference TRBV5-1 and TRBJ2-1, is KAGVTQTPRYLIKTRGQQVTLSCSPISGHRSVSWYQQTPGQGLQFLFEYFSETQRNKGNFPGRFSGRQFSNSRSEMNVSTLELGDSALYLCASSPGLRTPFNEQFFGPGTRLTVL.

This clone was counted a few times. The chain uses TRBV5-1 and TRBJ1-3; D remains unclear. V lost 9 bases to trimming and J lost 0 bases, with 19 bases between them. The CDR3 is made up of 16 amino acids. Per germline, CDR1 SGHRS and CDR2 YFSETQ. CDR3 amino acids: CATPGEDVLSGNTIYF. DNA for the CDR3: TGCGCCACCCCCGGGGAGGACGTCCTCTCTGGAAACACCATATATTTT.

This chain connects TRBV5-1 to TRBJ1-1, with TRBD1 matching 9 bases. Germline CDR1 is SGHRS and CDR2 is YFSETQ. The CDR3 is 15 amino acids. V gave up 8 bases and J gave up 5 bases; unmatched junction bases: 13. In DNA form, the CDR3 reads TGCGCCAGTGAACACGGGGGACAGGGTAGAACTGAAGCTTTCTTT. Amino acids: CASEHGGQGRTEAFF.

The chain combines TRBV19 with TRBJ2-3; 16 bases align to TRBD2. V lost 7 bases to trimming and J lost 6 bases; unmatched junction nucleotides: 10. The CDR3 consists of 17 residues. Germline CDR1 and CDR2: LNHDA and SQIVND (reference sequence). This CDR3 is CASTPGLAGGRWDTQYF. DNA of the CDR3: TGTGCCAGTACCCCGGGACTAGCGGGAGGGCGTTGGGATACGCAGTATTTT.

V and J are TRBV5-1 and TRBJ2-1; 7 positions agree with TRBD2. Germline CDR1 SGHRS, CDR2 YFSETQ. V dropped 6 bases and J dropped 3; count of bases not matched to a gene: 12. The CDR3 sequence is 16 residues long. This chain's CDR3 is CASNPSTSLSYNEQFF. CDR3 sequence (DNA): TGCGCCAGCAACCCGTCGACTAGCCTAAGCTACAATGAGCAGTTCTTC.

The chain links TRBV5-8 to TRBJ1-1; D uncertain. The CDR3 has 15 amino acids. Germline V gives CDR1 SGHTS, CDR2 YDEGEE. Trimming removed 3 bases at V and 1 base at J, with 13 bases between. The CDR3 protein is CASSSSLTPNTEAFF. In DNA, the CDR3 is TGTGCCAGCAGCTCCTCCCTGACACCGAACACTGAAGCTTTCTTT.

The V gene is TRBV7-9, the J gene TRBJ1-1; no clear D. V lost 3 bases to trimming and J lost 3 bases, with 17 bases between them. The CDR3 contains 16 residues. Germline CDR1 is SEHNR and CDR2 is FQNEAQ (reference sequence). The CDR3 loop is CASSFARQLVDTEAFF. CDR3 DNA sequence: TGTGCCAGCAGCTTCGCCAGGCAATTGGTGGACACTGAAGCTTTCTTT.

The chain is built from TRBV18 and TRBJ2-7, with D tentatively TRBD2 (6 bases). V lost 0 bases, J lost 6 bases, and 21 bases lay in between. This CDR3 contains 17 residues. The germline V gene has CDR1 KGHSH and CDR2 LQKENI. This CDR3 reads CASSPPSGPGGFSEQYF. CDR3 nucleotide sequence: TGTGCCAGCTCACCACCCAGCGGGCCAGGTGGTTTCTCCGAGCAGTACTTC. Supplemented by reference TRBV18 and TRBJ2-7, the full variable domain reads NAGVMQNPRHLVRRRGQEARLRCSPMKGHSHVYWYRQLPEEGLKFMVYLQKENIIDESGMPKERFSAEFPKEGPSILRIQQVVRGDSAAYFCASSPPSGPGGFSEQYFGPGTRLTVT.

This chain links TRBV2 with TRBJ1-6; D unresolved. V was pared by 8 bases and J by 5 bases, with 10 bases between. Germline V gene data show CDR1 as SNHLY and CDR2 as FYNNEI. The CDR3 sequence is 13 residues long. CDR3 amino acids: CASCGENNSPLHF. CDR3 coding DNA: TGTGCCAGCTGCGGGGAAAATAATTCACCCCTCCACTTT. The full variable domain, with the rest looked up from reference TRBV2 and TRBJ1-6, is EPEVTQTPSHQVTQMGQEVILRCVPISNHLYFYWYRQILGQKVEFLVSFYNNEISEKSEIFDDQFSVERPDGSNFTLKIRSTKLEDSAMYFCASCGENNSPLHFGNGTRLTVT.